These 26 T cell receptor beta chains came from one sample sequenced in a study of blood T cell repertoires in COVID-19. Data came from immunoSEQ multiplex PCR; TCRdb stores just in-frame clones and leaves some out. Here the sample spans about 62,000 clones, under 80% being singletons. Specimen: PBMCs or T cells enriched from blood (not recorded which). The receptors stem from a woman in her sixties who had been exposed to COVID-19.

This clone was seen more than once but under ten times. The V gene is TRBV15, the J gene TRBJ2-1, with D uncertain. Germline V gene sequence: CDR1 LNHNV, CDR2 YYDKDF (reference sequence). Trimming removed 0 bases at V and 7 bases at J, with 16 bases between. There are 16 residues in the CDR3. In nucleotides, the CDR3 is TGTGCCACCAGCAGAGATCCGGGTCCCCTTCGGAATGAGCAGTTCTTC. As protein: CATSRDPGPLRNEQFF.

The chain employs TRBV5-4 and TRBJ1-3; TRBD1 aligns across 8 bases. Trimming took 5 bases from V and 3 from J; bases not matched to a gene: 13. The germline V gene encodes CDR1 SGHNT and CDR2 YYREEE (reference sequence). This CDR3 contains 17 residues. The chain's CDR3 is CASRQGTGGGYGNTIYF. The CDR3 coding sequence is TGTGCCAGCAGGCAAGGTACAGGGGGAGGGTATGGAAACACCATATATTTT.

The DNA for the CDR3 is TGTGCCAGCAGCGTTCAAGCTCGACAGGGGGTAGGCAATGAGCAGTTCTTC. Its protein product is CASSVQARQGVGNEQFF. The genes are TRBV9 and TRBJ2-1; TRBD1 matches at 9 bases. The CDR3 is 17 residues long. V shed 2 bases, J shed 6 bases, and the junction held 12 bases outside the gene matches. Germline V gene data show CDR1 as SGDLS and CDR2 as YYNGEE.

This clone occurred once. This specimen includes other DNA sequences encoding the same CDR3. V usage is TRBV6-4 and J usage is TRBJ2-2; 10 positions match TRBD1. The CDR3 loop spans 14 amino acids. CDR1 is MRHNA and CDR2 is SNTAGT in the germline V gene. The J segment lost 3 bases and the V segment lost 6 bases, leaving 1 base of the junction unmatched. As DNA, the CDR3 is TGTGCCAGCAGCGGGACAGGGGACACCGGGGAGCTGTTTTTT. It specifies CASSGTGDTGELFF.

The V call is TRBV24-1, the J call TRBJ1-2, with TRBD1 identical over 10 bases. This CDR3 is 14 amino acids long. Unmatched junction bases numbered 6, after V lost 4 bases and J lost 8 bases. Germline lookup yields CDR1 KGHDR and CDR2 SFDVKD. CDR3 DNA sequence: TGTGCCACCAGTGACCCCGACAGGGGGCGCGGCTACACCTTC. It yields the protein CATSDPDRGRGYTF.

V gene TRBV18 combines with J gene TRBJ2-7; no firm D call. Germline V gene sequence: CDR1 KGHSH, CDR2 LQKENI. Trimming pared 3 bases from V and 3 bases from J, leaving 6 bases between. CDR3 size: 12 residues. Written as DNA, the CDR3 is TGTGCCAGCTCACCCGAGAGCTACGAGCAGTACTTC. As protein: CASSPESYEQYF. Full variable domain (remainder filled in from reference TRBV18 and TRBJ2-7): NAGVMQNPRHLVRRRGQEARLRCSPMKGHSHVYWYRQLPEEGLKFMVYLQKENIIDESGMPKERFSAEFPKEGPSILRIQQVVRGDSAAYFCASSPESYEQYFGPGTRLTVT.

V is TRBV25-1 and J is TRBJ1-3, with 7 bases matching TRBD1. The CDR3 runs 13 residues. V lost 4 bases and J lost 4; bases outside the gene matches: 1. The germline CDR1 and CDR2 sequences are MGHDK and SYGVNS. CDR3: CASSVGQGNTIYF. In nucleotides, the CDR3 is TGTGCCAGCAGTGTGGGACAGGGAAACACCATATATTTT.

The chain couples TRBV5-1 to TRBJ1-5, with 9 positions matching TRBD1. This CDR3 spans 16 amino acids. The ends lost 1 base at V and 4 bases at J; junction bases unmatched: 6. Looked up from germline, CDR1 is SGHRS and CDR2 is YFSETQ. CDR3 residues: CASSLLPGQGNQPQHF. The CDR3 DNA reads TGCGCCAGCAGCTTGTTACCGGGACAGGGAAATCAGCCCCAGCATTTT. The whole variable domain, filled in from reference TRBV5-1 and TRBJ1-5, reads KAGVTQTPRYLIKTRGQQVTLSCSPISGHRSVSWYQQTPGQGLQFLFEYFSETQRNKGNFPGRFSGRQFSNSRSEMNVSTLELGDSALYLCASSLLPGQGNQPQHFGDGTRLSIL.

The chain combines TRBV2 with TRBJ1-5, with D uncertain. The V end was cut by 4 bases, the J end by 3 bases, with 16 bases between. Per germline, CDR1 SNHLY and CDR2 FYNNEI. The CDR3 length is 16 residues. The CDR3 loop is CASSGAGYNPNQPQHF. The CDR3 coding sequence is TGTGCCAGCAGTGGGGCGGGTTACAATCCCAATCAGCCCCAGCATTTT.

This sequence joins TRBV18 and TRBJ1-4; D is unclear. Trimming cost V 0 bases and J 0 bases, with 2 bases left between them. Germline V lookup: CDR1 KGHSH, CDR2 LQKENI. There are 14 residues in the CDR3. DNA of the CDR3: TGTGCCAGCTCACCACCCTCAACTAATGAAAAACTGTTTTTT. It specifies CASSPPSTNEKLFF. The full variable domain, its missing parts supplied by reference TRBV18 and TRBJ1-4, is NAGVMQNPRHLVRRRGQEARLRCSPMKGHSHVYWYRQLPEEGLKFMVYLQKENIIDESGMPKERFSAEFPKEGPSILRIQQVVRGDSAAYFCASSPPSTNEKLFFGSGTQLSVL.

This chain uses TRBV24-1 with TRBJ1-2; TRBD1 matches 9 bases. The CDR3 covers 17 residues. Looked up from germline, CDR1 is KGHDR and CDR2 is SFDVKD. After removal of 4 bases from V and 7 bases from J, the junction contained 15 bases not matched to a gene. The CDR3 here is CATSDPGQGDLGLGYTF. The CDR3 DNA sequence: TGTGCCACCAGTGACCCGGGACAGGGCGACCTGGGGCTTGGCTACACCTTC.

The genes are TRBV12-3 or TRBV12-4 and TRBJ1-1; a weak D match, TRBD1 (6 bases). The CDR3 is 11 residues long. V was clipped by 6 bases and J by 7 bases, with 9 bases between them. Here the CDR3 DNA reads TGTGCCAGCAGCCGAGGGGGTGAAGCTTTCTTT. Amino acids: CASSRGGEAFF.

This chain uses TRBV2 with TRBJ2-7; 7 bases are shared with TRBD1. The CDR3 loop spans 13 amino acids. Germline CDR1 and CDR2: SNHLY and FYNNEI. Trimming cost V 7 bases and J 3 bases; bases outside gene matches: 6. Here the CDR3 DNA reads TGTGCCAGCAAACCCGGGACAGTCTACGAGCAGTACTTC. Amino acid sequence: CASKPGTVYEQYF.

This clone has only one observation. This chain uses TRBV4-1 with TRBJ2-1, with D maybe TRBD2 (5 bases). This CDR3 has 12 amino acids. V lost 3 bases and J 9 bases, leaving 9 bases between the germline ends. The germline CDR1 and CDR2 sequences are MGHRA and YSYEKL. CDR3 amino acids: CASSQVGGEQFF. The CDR3 coding sequence is TGCGCCAGCAGCCAGGTAGGAGGTGAGCAGTTCTTC.

V gene TRBV6-5 combines with J gene TRBJ2-1, with TRBD2 as a possible D gene (6 bases). CDR1 is MNHEY, CDR2 SVGAGI, per germline. The CDR3 is made up of 13 amino acids. V was cut by 8 bases and J by 3 bases, with 11 bases left in between. CDR3 sequence (DNA): TGTGCCAGCGGGGGGTCTGACTACAATGAGCAGTTCTTC. Translation gives CASGGSDYNEQFF.

This clone was seen a few times. The V and J genes are TRBV6-5 and TRBJ2-7, with D maybe TRBD2 (5 bases). Trimming stripped 5 bases from V and 4 bases from J, with 15 bases between. The CDR3 consists of 14 residues. CDR1 and CDR2 from the germline V gene are MNHEY and SVGAGI. CDR3 DNA: TGTGCCAGCAGTCTTGATGGCGGACTTTACGAGCAGTACTTC. Its protein product is CASSLDGGLYEQYF.

V and J are TRBV7-6 and TRBJ2-2, with D maybe TRBD1 (5 bases). Trimming pared 6 bases from V and 1 base from J, leaving 6 bases between. The CDR3 covers 13 residues. CDR1 and CDR2 from the germline V gene are SGHVS and FNYEAQ. The CDR3 bases are TGTGCCAGCAGAGACAGGAACACCGGGGAGCTGTTTTTT. As protein: CASRDRNTGELFF.

The chain employs TRBV3-1 (or the pseudogene TRBV3-2) and TRBJ1-2, with 7 nucleotides matching TRBD1. CDR3 size: 15 residues. Germline trimming cut 4 bases from V and 4 bases from J; bases unmatched to any gene: 9. Germline-derived CDR1 and CDR2 are LGHDT and YNNKEL (reference sequence). The CDR3 nucleotides read TGTGCCAGCAGCCCCCCTCACAGGGGTGGCTATGGCTACACCTTC. Translating it yields CASSPPHRGGYGYTF.

The chain joins TRBV12-3 or TRBV12-4 to TRBJ1-2; D might be TRBD1 (6 bases). V was shortened by 6 bases and J by 8 bases, with 16 bases between the two germline ends. CDR3 length: 13 residues. CDR3 region: CASRLQGKRGYTF. In DNA, the CDR3 is TGTGCCAGCAGATTACAGGGAAAACGGGGCTACACCTTC.

This clone has a handful of counts. The chain has TRBV7-2 and TRBJ1-2; D is unresolved. The CDR3 has 13 residues. The V and J ends lost 1 base and 8 bases respectively, with 11 bases between them. Germline CDR1 and CDR2: SGHTA and FQGNSA. CDR3 in amino acids: CASSLEFFGGYTF. As DNA, the CDR3 is TGTGCCAGCAGCTTAGAGTTTTTCGGGGGCTACACCTTC.

The V and J genes are TRBV5-4 and TRBJ2-7; D not resolved. V shed 4 bases and J shed 6 bases, with 17 bases lying between them. This CDR3 has 14 residues. CDR1 SGHNT and CDR2 YYREEE come from the germline V gene (reference sequence). In DNA, the CDR3 is TGTGCCAGCAGCCTTGCTGGGCAGGTAGGCGAGCAGTACTTC. It translates to CASSLAGQVGEQYF.

V gene TRBV12-3 or TRBV12-4 combines with J gene TRBJ2-5; 7 bases are a match to TRBD2. Germline trimming cut 2 bases from V and 5 bases from J; bases unmatched to any gene: 2. There are 13 residues in the CDR3. In DNA form, the CDR3 reads TGTGCCAGCAGTTTAAGCGGGATGGAGACCCAGTACTTC. It specifies CASSLSGMETQYF.

The chain employs TRBV5-4 and TRBJ1-2; tentatively, D is TRBD1 (6 bases). CDR1 SGHNT and CDR2 YYREEE come from the germline V gene (reference sequence). The CDR3 loop spans 16 amino acids. Trimming took 4 bases from V and 0 from J, leaving 16 bases between them. The CDR3 DNA reads as TGTGCCAGCAGCCCCCCCACAGGGCAGGCTAACTATGGCTACACCTTC. Its protein is CASSPPTGQANYGYTF.

The rearrangement links TRBV7-3 to TRBJ2-6; possible D gene TRBD1, 5 bases. This CDR3 region has 14 residues. CDR1 is SGHTA and CDR2 is FQGTGA in the germline V gene. Trimming took off 6 bases at V and 7 bases at J, with 13 bases between the two ends. This chain's CDR3 is CASSSTGTANVLTF. In DNA form, the CDR3 reads TGTGCCAGCAGTTCCACAGGAACAGCCAACGTCCTGACTTTC.

The V call is TRBV19, the J call TRBJ1-2; D gene unclear. Trimming took off 5 bases at V and 5 bases at J, with 9 bases between the two ends. This CDR3 region has 12 residues. Germline CDR1 reads LNHDA; CDR2 reads SQIVND (reference sequence). CDR3 protein: CASSGQTYGYTF. Here the CDR3 DNA reads TGTGCCAGTAGTGGGCAGACGTATGGCTACACCTTC.

The rearrangement links TRBV7-6 to TRBJ1-6; 7 nucleotides agree with TRBD1. The CDR3 spans 13 residues. V shed 6 bases, J shed 7 bases, and the junction held 3 bases outside the gene matches. Germline assignment: CDR1 SGHVS and CDR2 FNYEAQ. The DNA for the CDR3 is TGTGCCAGCAGATCACAGGGGAATTCACCCCTCCACTTT. It codes for CASRSQGNSPLHF.